One sample yielded the 16 T cell receptor beta chains listed below, sequenced in a study of shared clonotypes between healthy human individuals (dated by TCRdb to the early 2020s). Library preparation was by the immunoSEQ multiplex PCR assay. TCRdb retrieved this table from immuneACCESS and kept in-frame rearrangements only. Not all clones are present; in checked studies, unresolved V genes account for under half, and no reason is known for the remainder. The sample has under 2,000,000 clones on record, approximately 94% of them singletons. The leading ten clones occupy 0.9% to 1.5% of the sample. For the CD8 naive samples, CD45RO-negative cells were positively selected for CCR7, yielding a CD45RA+CCR7+ population from which TemRA cells were excluded. The sample comprised naive CD8+ T cells sorted from blood. Per the publication, the cell subset or site label means: CD45RA+CCR7+. These receptor sequences come from a man between 18 and 35 years old in good health.

V and J are TRBV27 and TRBJ1-2; D is unclear. Deletions cut 3 bases from V and 7 bases from J, with 15 bases between. The CDR3 is 14 residues long. CDR1 is MNHEY and CDR2 is SMNVEV in the germline V gene (reference sequence). The CDR3 loop reads CASSFQRVGGGYTF. In DNA, the CDR3 is TGTGCCAGCAGTTTTCAAAGAGTGGGTGGTGGCTACACCTTC.

V is TRBV25-1 and J is TRBJ1-2; D not certain. This CDR3 spans 15 amino acids. Trimming took 2 bases from V and 4 from J, leaving 14 bases between them. The V gene's germline CDR1 is MGHDK and CDR2 SYGVNS. The CDR3: CASSEIGVTFYGYTF. The CDR3 DNA is TGTGCCAGCAGTGAAATAGGAGTAACCTTCTATGGCTACACCTTC.

With respect to this clone: Within the sample, other DNA sequences also encode this same CDR3. The chain couples TRBV7-6 to TRBJ2-3, with D maybe TRBD2 (6 bases). Germline V CDR1 and CDR2: SGHVS, FNYEAQ. The germline V and J ends were trimmed by 5 bases and 1 base, with 13 bases remaining between them. The CDR3 length is 15 residues. The chain's CDR3 is CASSGRDSRTDTQYF. Written as DNA, the CDR3 is TGTGCCAGCAGCGGACGGGACTCCCGCACAGATACGCAGTATTTT.

The genes are TRBV28 and TRBJ2-3; 8 bases align to TRBD1. Per germline, CDR1 MDHEN and CDR2 SYDVKM. The V segment lost 2 bases and the J segment 2 bases; nucleotides outside the gene matches: 6. This CDR3 spans 16 amino acids. The CDR3 region is CASSLHRQGPTDTQYF. The CDR3 DNA follows: TGTGCCAGCAGTTTACATAGACAGGGGCCCACAGATACGCAGTATTTT.

CDR3 nucleotide sequence: TGTGCCTGGAGTGTACTTTTAGAGCGGGGGTACAATGAGCAGTTCTTC. It specifies CAWSVLLERGYNEQFF. The J gene is TRBJ2-1, the V gene TRBV30; the match to TRBD2 covers 8 bases. J lost 4 bases, V lost 0 bases, and 8 bases had no gene match. CDR3 length: 16 amino acids. In germline, CDR1 is GTSNPN, CDR2 SVGIG (reference sequence).

This chain uses TRBV11-2 with TRBJ2-7; 7 positions match TRBD1. Germline values: CDR1 SGHAT, CDR2 FQNNGV. CDR3 size: 13 residues. The J segment lost 4 bases and the V segment lost 4 bases, leaving 4 bases of the junction unmatched. The CDR3 reads CASSYRDSYEQYF. The CDR3 bases are TGTGCCAGCAGCTATAGGGACAGTTACGAGCAGTACTTC.

V and J are TRBV27 and TRBJ1-1, with TRBD1 identical over 8 bases. The ends lost 4 bases at V and 5 bases at J; junction bases unmatched: 6. This CDR3 contains 14 residues. Germline CDR1 and CDR2: MNHEY and SMNVEV (reference sequence). CDR3 residues: CASSWQGAGTEAFF. The DNA of the CDR3 is TGTGCCAGCAGTTGGCAGGGGGCGGGGACTGAAGCTTTCTTT.

A single count supports this clone. This chain joins TRBV6-5 and TRBJ1-5; 7 bases map to TRBD1. This CDR3 contains 15 residues. Germline CDR1 and CDR2: MNHEY and SVGAGI. The trim removed 6 bases at V and 7 bases at J, leaving 12 bases unmatched. In DNA, the CDR3 is TGTGCCAGCAGCAAAAATCCAGGGGGACAACAGCCCCAGCATTTT. Its protein is CASSKNPGGQQPQHF.

This sequence joins TRBV7-9 and TRBJ2-3; 9 bases fit TRBD2. Germline CDR1 and CDR2: SEHNR and FQNEAQ (reference sequence). This CDR3 is 16 amino acids long. V trimming: 4 bases; J trimming: 5 bases; junction bases outside the gene matches: 10. CDR3 sequence (DNA): TGTGCCAGCAGCTCAAATTTAGCGGGAGTGGGAGATACGCAGTATTTT. The encoded protein is CASSSNLAGVGDTQYF.

The chain is built from TRBV19 and TRBJ2-7; 16 positions match TRBD2. Germline V gene sequence: CDR1 LNHDA, CDR2 SQIVND (reference sequence). The CDR3 totals 18 residues. J gave up 2 bases and V 3 bases, and 7 bases lay outside the gene matches. CDR3 coding DNA: TGTGCCAGTAGTATCCCCCTCGGGACTAGCGGGAGGGCCTACGAGCAGTACTTC. Protein product: CASSIPLGTSGRAYEQYF.

To note about this clone: Other nucleotide sequences in the sample specify the same CDR3. The V call is TRBV9, the J call TRBJ2-3, with D possibly TRBD1 on 6 matching bases. The germline CDR1 and CDR2 sequences are SGDLS and YYNGEE. CDR3 length: 14 amino acids. V was clipped by 3 bases and J by 0 bases, with 8 bases between them. The CDR3 DNA follows: TGTGCCAGCAGCGCAGACAGGAGCACAGATACGCAGTATTTT. Translation: CASSADRSTDTQYF.

This clone was found once. The gene calls are TRBV4-1 and TRBJ2-5, with 10 bases matching TRBD2. The CDR3 totals 17 residues. J lost 5 bases, V lost 1 base, and 10 bases had no gene match. CDR1 and CDR2 (germline): MGHRA, YSYEKL. The DNA for the CDR3 is TGCGCCAGCAGCCAAGGTACAGCGGGAGGGCGGGCGGAGACCCAGTACTTC. Amino acid sequence: CASSQGTAGGRAETQYF.

The CDR3 sequence is CATSRGSLEAGYEQYF. The CDR3 DNA follows: TGTGCCACCAGCAGAGGGTCTTTGGAGGCCGGCTACGAGCAGTACTTC. The V gene is TRBV15, the J gene TRBJ2-7; D possibly corresponds to TRBD2 (5 bases). This CDR3 is 16 amino acids long. Germline V gene sequence: CDR1 LNHNV, CDR2 YYDKDF (reference sequence). V was shortened by 1 base and J by 3 bases, with 16 bases between the two germline ends.

The chain uses TRBV7-3 and TRBJ2-2; weak D call: TRBD2 (7 bases). Deletions cut 5 bases from V and 6 bases from J, with 16 bases between. This CDR3 spans 15 amino acids. CDR1 is SGHTA and CDR2 is FQGTGA in the germline V gene. DNA of the CDR3: TGTGCCAGCAGCCCCCCAGGCGGGGGCCCCGGGGAGCTGTTTTTT. Encoded protein: CASSPPGGGPGELFF.

In nucleotides, the CDR3 is TGTGCCAGCAGCCCGACAGGGGCCGGCTCCTACGAGCAGTACTTC. Its protein product is CASSPTGAGSYEQYF. The V call is TRBV28, the J call TRBJ2-7, with 8 bases aligning to TRBD1. Losses at the gene ends were 6 bases for V and 0 bases for J; bases not matched to a gene: 7. The CDR3 loop spans 15 amino acids. Germline-derived CDR1 and CDR2 are MDHEN and SYDVKM.

The V gene is TRBV5-6, the J gene TRBJ1-4; D not resolved. V lost 2 bases, J lost 4 bases, and 9 bases lay in between. Germline V gives CDR1 SGHDT, CDR2 YYEEEE. The CDR3 is made up of 14 amino acids. The CDR3 DNA reads TGTGCCAGCAGCTTTAGGGCGGATAATGAAAAACTGTTTTTT. This encodes CASSFRADNEKLFF.